One T cell receptor beta chain is described in this entry. Antigen specificity is unknown. Germline V gives CDR1 MGHRA, CDR2 YSYEKL. The V and J ends lost 1 base and 6 bases respectively, with 16 bases between them. The CDR3 length is 17 residues. Some clones are missing from TCRdb's copy, which holds only in-frame ones; the method was immunoSEQ multiplex PCR. This sample yields around 180,000 clones, of which almost 95% are seen a single time; roughly 10% belongs to the top ten. These data belong to a study of T cell responses to AZD1222 COVID-19 vaccine. Whole-study findings and limits: Mostly white British, mostly female donors; authors suggested clonal diversity may be underestimated. There were vaccine-associated CD4 TCRs across spike, dominant at 160-218 and 743-854. Within unmutated variant regions lay the reported targets of nearly half of spike-specific TCRs.

The sequence was obtained from an adult in good health. The rearrangement links TRBV4-1 to TRBJ1-6; the D gene is possibly TRBD1 (5 bases). Sample: peripheral blood, taken on day 0 of AZD1222 vaccination. The CDR3 DNA sequence: TGCGCCAGCAGCCAAGGAAAGGGACGGCGGGTTAATTCACCCCTCCACTTT. Protein sequence: CASSQGKGRRVNSPLHF.